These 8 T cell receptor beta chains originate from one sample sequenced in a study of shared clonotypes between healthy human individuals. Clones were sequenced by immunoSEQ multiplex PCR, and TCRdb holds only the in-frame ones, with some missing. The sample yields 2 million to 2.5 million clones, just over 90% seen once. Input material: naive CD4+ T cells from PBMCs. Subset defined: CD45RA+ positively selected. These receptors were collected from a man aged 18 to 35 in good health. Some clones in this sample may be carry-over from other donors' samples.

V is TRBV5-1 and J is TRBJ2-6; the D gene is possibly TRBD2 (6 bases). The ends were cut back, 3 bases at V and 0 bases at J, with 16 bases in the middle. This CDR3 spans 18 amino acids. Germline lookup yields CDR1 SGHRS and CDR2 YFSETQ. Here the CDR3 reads CASSSRDPGGSGANVLTF. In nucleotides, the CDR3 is TGCGCCAGCAGCTCCCGGGACCCCGGGGGCTCTGGGGCCAACGTCCTGACTTTC. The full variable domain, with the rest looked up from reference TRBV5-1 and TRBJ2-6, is KAGVTQTPRYLIKTRGQQVTLSCSPISGHRSVSWYQQTPGQGLQFLFEYFSETQRNKGNFPGRFSGRQFSNSRSEMNVSTLELGDSALYLCASSSRDPGGSGANVLTFGAGSRLTVL.

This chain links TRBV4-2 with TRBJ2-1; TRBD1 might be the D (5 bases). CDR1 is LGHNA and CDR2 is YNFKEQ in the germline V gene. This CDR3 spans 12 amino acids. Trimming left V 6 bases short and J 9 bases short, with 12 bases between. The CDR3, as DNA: TGTGCCAGCAGTCAGCAGGGTTTTGAGCAGTTCTTC. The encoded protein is CASSQQGFEQFF.

This chain's CDR3 is CASSYPGTGELFF. In DNA form, the CDR3 reads TGTGCCAGCAGTTACCCCGGTACCGGGGAGCTGTTTTTT. The rearrangement uses TRBV11-2 and TRBJ2-2; D gene unclear. The CDR3 totals 13 residues. Trimming stripped 6 bases from V and 5 bases from J, with 10 bases between. Germline lookup yields CDR1 SGHAT and CDR2 FQNNGV.

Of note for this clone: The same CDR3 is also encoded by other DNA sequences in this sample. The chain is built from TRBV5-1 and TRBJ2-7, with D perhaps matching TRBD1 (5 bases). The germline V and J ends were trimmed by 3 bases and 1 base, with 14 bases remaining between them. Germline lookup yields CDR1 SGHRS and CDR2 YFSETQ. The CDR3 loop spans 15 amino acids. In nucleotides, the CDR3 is TGCGCCAGCAGCTCTGCTCCGCAGGGATCCTACGAGCAGTACTTC. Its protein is CASSSAPQGSYEQYF.

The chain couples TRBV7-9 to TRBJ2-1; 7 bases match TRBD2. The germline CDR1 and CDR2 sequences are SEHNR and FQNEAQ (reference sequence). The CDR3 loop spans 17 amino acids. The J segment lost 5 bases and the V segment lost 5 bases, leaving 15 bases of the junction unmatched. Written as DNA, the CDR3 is TGTGCCAGCAGCCTCCAGTGGGGGGAGGGCCCTCACAATGAGCAGTTCTTC. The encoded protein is CASSLQWGEGPHNEQFF.

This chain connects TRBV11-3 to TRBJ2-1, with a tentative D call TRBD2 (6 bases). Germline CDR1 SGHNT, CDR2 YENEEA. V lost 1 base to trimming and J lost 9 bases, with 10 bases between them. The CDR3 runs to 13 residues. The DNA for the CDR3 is TGTGCCAGCAGCTTAGGGGGGGAAGGTGAGCAGTTCTTC. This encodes CASSLGGEGEQFF.

The CDR3 region has the DNA TGCAGCGTTGCGGGACAGGGGTCTGGCTACACCTTC. As protein: CSVAGQGSGYTF. The V and J genes are TRBV29-1 and TRBJ1-2; TRBD1 matches at 10 bases. V trimming: 4 bases; J trimming: 7 bases; junction bases outside the gene matches: 3. This CDR3 is built from 12 residues. Germline V CDR1 and CDR2: SQVTM, ANQGSEA. The variable domain in full, completed from reference TRBV29-1 and TRBJ1-2, reads SAVISQKPSRDICQRGTSLTIQCQVDSQVTMMFWYRQQPGQSLTLIATANQGSEATYESGFVIDKFPISRPNLTFSTLTVSNMSPEDSSIYLCSVAGQGSGYTFGSGTRLTVV.

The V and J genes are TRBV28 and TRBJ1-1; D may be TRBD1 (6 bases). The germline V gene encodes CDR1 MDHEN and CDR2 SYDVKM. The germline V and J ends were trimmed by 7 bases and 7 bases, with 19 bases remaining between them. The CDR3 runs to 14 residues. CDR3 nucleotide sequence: TGTGCCAGCACGGTGGGTACAGGGATTATTGAAGCTTTCTTT. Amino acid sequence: CASTVGTGIIEAFF. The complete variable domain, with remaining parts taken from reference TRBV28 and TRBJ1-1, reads DVKVTQSSRYLVKRTGEKVFLECVQDMDHENMFWYRQDPGLGLRLIYFSYDVKMKEKGDIPEGYSVSREKKERFSLILESASTNQTSMYLCASTVGTGIIEAFFGQGTRLTVV.